This TCR beta chain is drawn from a study of blood T cell repertoires in COVID-19. Whole-study context: Italy, Spain and the United States were the sources of the convalescent and acute COVID-19 samples.

Some clones are missing from TCRdb's copy, which holds only in-frame ones; the method was immunoSEQ multiplex PCR. This sample has 110,000 to 150,000 clones, with over 70% found just once. Recruits, aged about 18 to 95 years, lived in around 24 US areas. The recovered donors of Cohort 3 showed two negative PCRs, clearance, or symptom resolution. The receptor was derived from a man between 60 and 70 years old who had recovered from COVID-19. Sequences were obtained from PBMCs or T cells enriched from blood (not recorded which).

CDR3: CASSLAGNNSPLHF. The CDR3 coding sequence is TGTGCCAGCAGCTTAGCGGGGAACAATTCACCCCTCCACTTT. V and J are TRBV11-2 and TRBJ1-6, with no clear D. CDR3 length: 14 amino acids. The V end lost 1 base, the J end lost 7 bases, and 8 bases lay between the germline ends. Per germline, CDR1 SGHAT and CDR2 FQNNGV.